One sample yielded the 32 T cell receptor beta chains listed below, sequenced in a study of identical twins listed by TCRdb under 2016. Library method: 5' RACE. TCRdb shows the sequencer as Illumina HiSeq 2000. TCRdb reworked the public reads: Q25 trimming with fastp, MiXCR clone assembly, productive beta chains retained. Identical CDR3 protein sequences are pooled into one entry, listed with their most common genes and DNA. The sample data list about 530,000 distinct CDR3 sequences, and about 20% of these were observed just once. The top ten hold approximately 0.49% of the sample. These data were also filed under a second study, of yellow fever vaccine responses in identical twins.

Sequenced: CD4+ T cells sorted from blood. Receptors originate from a woman aged 18 to 35 in good health.

This clonotype occurred a few times. V and J are TRBV6-1 and TRBJ2-7; the D call may be TRBD1 or TRBD2 (5 bases each). The CDR3 totals 13 residues. The V end was cut by 6 bases, the J end by 3 bases, with 12 bases between. Germline V lookup: CDR1 MNHNS, CDR2 SASEGT. CDR3 protein: CASSRDAIYEQYV. CDR3 coding DNA: TGTGCCAGCAGCCGGGACGCAATCTACGAGCAGTACGTC.

This clonotype was seen a handful of times. This chain uses TRBV5-1 with TRBJ1-1; D not resolved. In germline, CDR1 is SGHRS, CDR2 YFSETQ. This CDR3 contains 13 residues. V shed 6 bases and J shed 0 bases, with 9 bases lying between them. CDR3 loop: CASNQGMNTEAFF. CDR3 nucleotide sequence: TGCGCCAGCAATCAAGGGATGAACACTGAAGCTTTCTTT.

V is TRBV6-5 and J is TRBJ1-1; the D gene is possibly TRBD1 (5 bases). CDR3 length: 14 residues. The V gene lost 2 bases and the J gene lost 1 base, with 8 bases spanning the gap. Per the germline V gene, CDR1 is MNHEY and CDR2 is SVGAGI. The CDR3 nucleotides read TGTGCCAGCAGTTACGGGGGAACGAACACTGAAGCTTTCTTT. Amino acids: CASSYGGTNTEAFF.

There are a few counts of this clonotype. The rearrangement links TRBV29-1 to TRBJ1-1; maybe TRBD1 (5 bases). The ends were cut back, 4 bases at V and 5 bases at J, with 17 bases in the middle. Germline assignment: CDR1 SQVTM and CDR2 ANQGSEA. The CDR3 runs to 14 residues. The DNA for the CDR3 is TGCAGCGTTGTCGGGGGTCGGGGGAGGACTGAAGCTTTCTTT. It specifies CSVVGGRGRTEAFF.

The sample holds a few counts of this clonotype. The CDR3 region has the DNA TGCGCCAGCAGCGTTGACAGGGCAGGCAATGAGCAGTTCTTC. Protein product: CASSVDRAGNEQFF. V gene TRBV5-1 combines with J gene TRBJ2-1; 7 bases agree with TRBD1. The V and J ends lost 4 bases and 6 bases, in that order; junction bases with no gene match: 7. The germline V gene encodes CDR1 SGHRS and CDR2 YFSETQ. The CDR3 covers 14 residues.

V and J are TRBV2 and TRBJ2-2; 7 nucleotides match TRBD2. V was pared by 0 bases and J by 5 bases, with 0 bases of the junction left unmatched. Germline V lookup: CDR1 SNHLY, CDR2 FYNNEI. There are 14 residues in the CDR3. The CDR3 is CASSEAGGTGELFF. CDR3 DNA: TGTGCCAGCAGTGAAGCCGGGGGGACCGGGGAGCTGTTTTTT.

The chain couples TRBV20-1 to TRBJ1-1; D unclear. V lost 3 bases and J lost 1, with 6 bases in between. Germline CDR1 reads DFQATT; CDR2 reads SNEGSKA (reference sequence). This CDR3 has 12 residues. CDR3 protein: CSASSGNTEAFF. CDR3 DNA sequence: TGCAGTGCTAGCTCCGGGAACACTGAAGCTTTCTTT.

Only a few counts were recorded for this clonotype. V and J are TRBV7-9 and TRBJ2-1, with TRBD2 identical over 11 bases. CDR3 length: 16 residues. V lost 5 bases and J lost 2; bases outside the gene matches: 5. Per the germline V gene, CDR1 is SEHNR and CDR2 is FQNEAQ (reference sequence). The CDR3 sequence: CASSPKLAGAYNEQFF. Written as DNA, the CDR3 is TGTGCCAGCAGCCCCAAACTAGCGGGGGCCTACAATGAGCAGTTCTTC.

The V call is TRBV20-1, the J call TRBJ1-6; TRBD1 is a possible D gene (6 bases). CDR3 size: 15 residues. Germline V gene data show CDR1 as DFQATT and CDR2 as SNEGSKA (reference sequence). Trimming stripped 6 bases from V and 7 bases from J, with 19 bases between. The CDR3 is CSADSRGGKNSPLHF. CDR3 DNA: TGCAGTGCCGACTCGAGAGGGGGGAAGAATTCACCCCTCCACTTT.

This clonotype was found a few times. J is TRBJ2-7 and V is TRBV5-8; 14 bases agree with TRBD2. The V gene end was trimmed by 8 bases and the J gene end by 0 bases; junction bases not matched to a gene: 1. Germline lookup yields CDR1 SGHTS and CDR2 YDEGEE. The CDR3 spans 14 residues. CDR3 in DNA: TGTGCCAGTGGGACTAGCGGGAGCTCCTACGAGCAGTACTTC. Amino acid sequence: CASGTSGSSYEQYF.

This clonotype was seen only a few times. This chain uses TRBV29-1 with TRBJ2-5, with 7 bases identical to TRBD2. Germline V lookup: CDR1 SQVTM, CDR2 ANQGSEA. The CDR3 runs to 12 residues. The V segment lost 5 bases and the J segment 5 bases; nucleotides outside the gene matches: 5. The CDR3 loop reads CSVRGSGETQYF. DNA of the CDR3: TGCAGCGTTCGCGGGAGTGGTGAGACCCAGTACTTC. The full variable domain, in which reference TRBV29-1 and TRBJ2-5 provide the parts outside the CDR3, is SAVISQKPSRDICQRGTSLTIQCQVDSQVTMMFWYRQQPGQSLTLIATANQGSEATYESGFVIDKFPISRPNLTFSTLTVSNMSPEDSSIYLCSVRGSGETQYFGPGTRLLVL.

V gene TRBV10-3 combines with J gene TRBJ2-5; TRBD1 might be the D (5 bases). CDR3 length equals 13 residues. Trimming cost V 6 bases and J 8 bases, with 16 bases left between them. Germline-derived CDR1 and CDR2 are ENHRY and SYGVKD. CDR3 region: CAIRDQGSYTQYF. In nucleotides, the CDR3 is TGTGCCATCAGAGATCAGGGCTCGTATACCCAGTACTTC.

The rearrangement joins TRBV28 to TRBJ2-6, with D possibly matching TRBD1 (5 bases). Germline loops: CDR1 MDHEN, CDR2 SYDVKM. The CDR3 contains 15 residues. Trimming took 4 bases from V and 2 from J, leaving 9 bases between them. CDR3 in DNA: TGTGCCAGCAGTTCCCCAGGGACTGGGGCCAACGTCCTGACTTTC. Translation gives CASSSPGTGANVLTF.

This clonotype showed up just a few times. The rearrangement uses TRBV6-5 and TRBJ2-2, with D hard to call. Trimming pared 2 bases from V and 3 bases from J, leaving 10 bases between. Germline lookup yields CDR1 MNHEY and CDR2 SVGAGI. CDR3 length equals 15 residues. CDR3 nucleotide sequence: TGTGCCAGCAGTTACGTCGAACAGCACACCGGGGAGCTGTTTTTT. As protein: CASSYVEQHTGELFF.

This rearrangement joins TRBV6-2 or TRBV6-3 to TRBJ2-1; the D gene is possibly TRBD2 (5 bases). V shed 7 bases and J shed 8 bases, with 18 bases lying between them. Per the germline V gene, CDR1 is MNHEY and CDR2 is SVGEGT. The CDR3 covers 14 residues. The CDR3 is CASMDPRRVYEQFF. The CDR3 DNA reads TGTGCCAGCATGGACCCGCGGCGGGTTTATGAGCAGTTCTTC.

This chain uses TRBV5-1 with TRBJ2-5; D unresolved. Germline lookup yields CDR1 SGHRS and CDR2 YFSETQ. The CDR3 totals 15 residues. The V end was cut by 5 bases, the J end by 6 bases, with 20 bases between. CDR3 protein: CASSRTDLIDKTQYF. CDR3 nucleotide sequence: TGCGCCAGCAGTCGAACGGACCTAATCGATAAGACCCAGTACTTC. Complete variable domain (other parts from reference TRBV5-1 and TRBJ2-5): KAGVTQTPRYLIKTRGQQVTLSCSPISGHRSVSWYQQTPGQGLQFLFEYFSETQRNKGNFPGRFSGRQFSNSRSEMNVSTLELGDSALYLCASSRTDLIDKTQYFGPGTRLLVL.

The chain carries TRBV12-3 or TRBV12-4 and TRBJ2-2; 8 bases align to TRBD1. Germline trimming cut 6 bases from V and 6 bases from J; bases unmatched to any gene: 9. The CDR3 has 15 amino acids. The CDR3 DNA is TGTGCCAGCAGCCCCGGACAGGGCCGGGCCGGGGAGCTGTTTTTT. Protein: CASSPGQGRAGELFF.

This clonotype was observed a few times. CDR3 region: CATSARDRGGTDTQYF. The CDR3 DNA reads TGTGCCACCAGCGCCCGGGACAGGGGTGGCACAGATACGCAGTATTTT. This sequence joins TRBV15 and TRBJ2-3, with TRBD1 matching 10 bases. The CDR3 extends over 16 amino acids. The J segment lost 1 base and the V segment lost 5 bases, leaving 6 bases of the junction unmatched. Germline V gene lookup returns CDR1 LNHNV and CDR2 YYDKDF (reference sequence).

This clonotype was detected a few times. In DNA form, the CDR3 reads TGTGCCAGCAGTCCGTGGACTAGCGGGAATCCAGCTGAGCAGTTCTTC. This encodes CASSPWTSGNPAEQFF. The chain has TRBV12-3 or TRBV12-4 and TRBJ2-1; 12 bases fit TRBD2. V lost 5 bases, J lost 9 bases, and 11 bases stayed unmatched. The CDR3 loop spans 16 amino acids.

V gene TRBV15 combines with J gene TRBJ2-7; D possibly corresponds to TRBD2 (6 bases). Germline V lookup: CDR1 LNHNV, CDR2 YYDKDF (reference sequence). V lost 0 bases to trimming and J lost 4 bases, with 22 bases between them. The CDR3 runs to 18 residues. For the CDR3, the DNA is TGTGCCACCAGCAGAGATTATATCGGGGGACGATCTCCTTACGAGCAGTACGTC. Encoded protein: CATSRDYIGGRSPYEQYV.

This clonotype came up a few times. This chain connects TRBV28 to TRBJ2-5; 8 bases map to TRBD2. This CDR3 has 15 amino acids. V was clipped by 6 bases and J by 6 bases; unmatched bases: 12. Germline V gene lookup returns CDR1 MDHEN and CDR2 SYDVKM. The CDR3 loop is CASRSGTSGPQTQYF. The CDR3 DNA reads TGTGCCAGCAGGTCCGGGACTAGTGGGCCCCAGACCCAGTACTTC.

The genes are TRBV10-3 and TRBJ2-2, with TRBD2 identical over 12 bases. V shed 5 bases and J 4 bases; nucleotides not matched to a gene: 8. The CDR3 runs 17 residues. Germline V gene data show CDR1 as ENHRY and CDR2 as SYGVKD. CDR3 sequence (DNA): TGTGCCATCAGTAGGACTAGCGGGGAGTCGAGCACCGGGGAGCTGTTTTTT. It codes for CAISRTSGESSTGELFF.

V usage is TRBV5-6 and J usage is TRBJ2-4, with D maybe TRBD2 (5 bases). The CDR3 runs to 13 residues. V was pared by 4 bases and J by 8 bases, with 13 bases between. The V gene's germline CDR1 is SGHDT and CDR2 YYEEEE. CDR3 protein: CASSPRDGDIQYF. The CDR3 nucleotides are TGTGCCAGCAGCCCTCGGGATGGCGACATTCAGTACTTC.

This clonotype was seen at least ten times. The V gene is TRBV6-1, the J gene TRBJ1-6; possible D gene TRBD1, 6 bases. Deletions cut 7 bases from V and 2 bases from J, with 12 bases between. CDR3 length: 15 residues. Germline lookup yields CDR1 MNHNS and CDR2 SASEGT. In DNA form, the CDR3 reads TGTGCCAGCACCCCATGGGACACCTATAATTCACCCCTCCACTTT. Encoded protein: CASTPWDTYNSPLHF.

V usage is TRBV4-2 and J usage is TRBJ2-1, with unresolved D. Trimming stripped 0 bases from V and 5 bases from J, with 11 bases between. Per the germline V gene, CDR1 is LGHNA and CDR2 is YNFKEQ. The CDR3 spans 15 residues. The CDR3: CASSQDRRANNEQFF. Written as DNA, the CDR3 is TGTGCCAGCAGCCAAGATCGCCGAGCCAACAATGAGCAGTTCTTC.

The gene calls are TRBV3-1 and TRBJ2-3; 12 nucleotides align to TRBD2. The germline gives CDR1 LGHDT, CDR2 YNNKEL (reference sequence). The CDR3 has 17 residues. The V gene end was trimmed by 1 base and the J gene end by 4 bases; junction bases not matched to a gene: 6. CDR3: CASSQGVTSGSSDTQYF. The CDR3 coding sequence is TGTGCCAGCAGCCAAGGGGTGACTAGCGGGAGTTCAGATACGCAGTATTTT.

V usage is TRBV27 and J usage is TRBJ2-2, with D perhaps matching TRBD1 or TRBD2 (6 bases each). The germline gives CDR1 MNHEY, CDR2 SMNVEV (reference sequence). This CDR3 region has 17 residues. Between the trimmed V and J ends, which lost 6 bases and 7 bases, there was a span of 24 bases. The CDR3 region is CASSPRPRGLGIGELFF. The CDR3 coding sequence is TGTGCCAGCAGCCCGCGTCCTCGGGGGCTAGGGATCGGGGAGCTGTTTTTT.

This clonotype was detected many times. This rearrangement joins TRBV5-1 to TRBJ2-1, with D perhaps matching TRBD1 or TRBD2 (6 bases each). Germline CDR1 reads SGHRS; CDR2 reads YFSETQ. V lost 0 bases and J 0 bases, leaving 10 bases between the germline ends. This CDR3 comprises 16 residues. The DNA of the CDR3 is TGCGCCAGCAGCTTGGCCGGGGGCAGCTCCTACAATGAGCAGTTCTTC. It codes for CASSLAGGSSYNEQFF.

This clonotype appeared a few times. The chain is built from TRBV12-3 or TRBV12-4 and TRBJ1-2; 8 bases line up with TRBD1. The CDR3 extends over 15 amino acids. V gave up 7 bases and J gave up 2 bases; unmatched junction bases: 9. Here the CDR3 reads CASIQGAALNYGYTF. The DNA of the CDR3 is TGTGCCAGCATCCAGGGGGCGGCCCTAAACTATGGCTACACCTTC.

This clonotype was seen a handful of times. The gene calls are TRBV12-3 or TRBV12-4 and TRBJ2-7, with 8 bases identical to TRBD2. The CDR3 loop spans 13 amino acids. With 5 bases clipped from V and 3 bases from J, the junction kept 3 bases outside the gene matches. The CDR3 loop is CASSRGTSYEQYF. CDR3 nucleotide sequence: TGTGCCAGCAGTCGCGGGACTAGCTACGAGCAGTACTTC.

This clonotype appeared a few times. The J gene is TRBJ2-7, the V gene TRBV4-1, with D maybe TRBD1 (5 bases). The germline gives CDR1 MGHRA, CDR2 YSYEKL. The CDR3 has 13 amino acids. V lost 4 bases and J lost 5, with 12 bases in between. The CDR3 DNA sequence: TGCGCCAGCAGCCTCCTGGCAGGGCACGAGCAGTACGTC. Translated, it gives CASSLLAGHEQYV.

This clonotype was picked up a small number of times. The chain uses TRBV10-3 and TRBJ1-2; 9 nucleotides match TRBD1. Unmatched junction bases numbered 10, after V lost 4 bases and J lost 7 bases. The CDR3 sequence is 15 residues long. Germline V gene sequence: CDR1 ENHRY, CDR2 SYGVKD. CDR3 region: CAISVTIQGAGGYTF. For the CDR3, the DNA is TGTGCCATCAGTGTAACAATACAGGGGGCTGGTGGCTACACCTTC.